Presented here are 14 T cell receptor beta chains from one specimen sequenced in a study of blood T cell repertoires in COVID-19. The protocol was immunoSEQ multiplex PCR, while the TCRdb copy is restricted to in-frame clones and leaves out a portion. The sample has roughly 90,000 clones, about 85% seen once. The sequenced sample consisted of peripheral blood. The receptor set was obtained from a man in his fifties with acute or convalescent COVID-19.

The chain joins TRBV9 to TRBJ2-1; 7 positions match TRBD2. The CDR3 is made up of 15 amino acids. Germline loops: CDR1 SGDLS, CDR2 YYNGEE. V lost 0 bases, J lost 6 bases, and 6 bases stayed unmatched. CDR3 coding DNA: TGTGCCAGCAGCGTAGATTCTAGCGGTTCCAATGAGCAGTTCTTC. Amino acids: CASSVDSSGSNEQFF.

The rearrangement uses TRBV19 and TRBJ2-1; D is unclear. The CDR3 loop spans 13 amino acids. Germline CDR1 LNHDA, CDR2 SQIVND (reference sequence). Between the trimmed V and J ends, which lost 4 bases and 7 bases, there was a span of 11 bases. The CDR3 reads CASSTDNLNEQFF. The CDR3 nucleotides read TGTGCCAGTAGTACCGATAACTTGAATGAGCAGTTCTTC.

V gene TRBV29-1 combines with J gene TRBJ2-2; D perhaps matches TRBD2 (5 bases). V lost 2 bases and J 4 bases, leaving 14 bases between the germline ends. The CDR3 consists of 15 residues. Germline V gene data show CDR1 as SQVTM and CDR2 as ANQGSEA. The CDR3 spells CSVERGGSVTGELFF. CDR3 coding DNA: TGCAGCGTTGAACGTGGCGGGTCGGTCACCGGGGAGCTGTTTTTT.

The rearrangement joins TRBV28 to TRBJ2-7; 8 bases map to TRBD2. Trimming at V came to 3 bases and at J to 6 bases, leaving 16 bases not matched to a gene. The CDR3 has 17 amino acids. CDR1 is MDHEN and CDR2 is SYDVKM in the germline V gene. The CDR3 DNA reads TGTGCCAGCAGTTTCCCTCCGACTAGCGACACGACAGCCGAGCAGTACTTC. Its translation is CASSFPPTSDTTAEQYF.

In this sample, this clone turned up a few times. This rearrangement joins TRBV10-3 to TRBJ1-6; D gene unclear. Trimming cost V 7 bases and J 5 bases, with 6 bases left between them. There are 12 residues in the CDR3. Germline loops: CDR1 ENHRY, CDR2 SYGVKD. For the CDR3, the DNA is TGTGCCATCAACAGTAATAATTCACCCCTCCACTTT. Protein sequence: CAINSNNSPLHF.

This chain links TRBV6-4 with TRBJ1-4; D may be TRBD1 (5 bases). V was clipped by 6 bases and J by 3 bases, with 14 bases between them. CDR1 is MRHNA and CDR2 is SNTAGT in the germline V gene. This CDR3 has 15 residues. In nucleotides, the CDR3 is TGTGCCAGCAGGCCTACAGGAACGTCTAATGAAAAACTGTTTTTT. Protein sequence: CASRPTGTSNEKLFF.

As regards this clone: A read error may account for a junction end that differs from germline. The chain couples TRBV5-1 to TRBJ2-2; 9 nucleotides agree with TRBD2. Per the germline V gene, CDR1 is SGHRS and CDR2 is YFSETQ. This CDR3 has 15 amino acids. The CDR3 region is CARSLAGGFTGELFF. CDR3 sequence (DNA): TGCGCCCGCAGCTTGGCGGGGGGGTTCACCGGGGAGCTGTTTTTT. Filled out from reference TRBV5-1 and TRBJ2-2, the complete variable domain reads KAGVTQTPRYLIKTRGQQVTLSCSPISGHRSVSWYQQTPGQGLQFLFEYFSETQRNKGNFPGRFSGRQFSNSRSEMNVSTLELGDSALYLCARSLAGGFTGELFFGEGSRLTVL.

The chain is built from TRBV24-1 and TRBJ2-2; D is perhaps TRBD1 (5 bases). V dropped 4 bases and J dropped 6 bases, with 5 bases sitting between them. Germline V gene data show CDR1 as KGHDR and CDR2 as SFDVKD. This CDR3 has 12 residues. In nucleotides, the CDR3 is TGTGCCACCAGTGAAGGGGCCGGGGAGCTGTTTTTT. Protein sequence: CATSEGAGELFF.

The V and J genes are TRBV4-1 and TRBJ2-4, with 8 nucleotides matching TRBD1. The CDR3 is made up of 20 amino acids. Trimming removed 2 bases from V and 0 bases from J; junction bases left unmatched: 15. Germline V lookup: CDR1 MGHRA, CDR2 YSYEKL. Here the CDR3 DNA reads TGCGCCAGCAGCCAAAGTCCCATTGGGGACAGGTCCCTAGCCAAAAACATTCAGTACTTC. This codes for CASSQSPIGDRSLAKNIQYF.

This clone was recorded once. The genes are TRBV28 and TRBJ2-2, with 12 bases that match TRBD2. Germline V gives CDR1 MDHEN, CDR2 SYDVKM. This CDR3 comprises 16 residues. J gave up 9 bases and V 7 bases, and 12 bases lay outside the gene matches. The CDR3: CASTPRLAGGPRELFF. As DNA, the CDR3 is TGTGCCAGCACCCCAAGGCTAGCGGGAGGGCCTCGGGAGCTGTTTTTT.

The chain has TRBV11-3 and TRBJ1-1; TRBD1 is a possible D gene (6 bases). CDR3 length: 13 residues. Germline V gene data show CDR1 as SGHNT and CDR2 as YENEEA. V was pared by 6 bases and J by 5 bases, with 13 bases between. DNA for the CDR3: TGTGCCAGCAGTTATCAACAGGGAACTGAAGCTTTCTTT. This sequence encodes CASSYQQGTEAFF. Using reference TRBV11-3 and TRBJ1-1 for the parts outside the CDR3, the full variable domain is EAGVVQSPRYKIIEKKQPVAFWCNPISGHNTLYWYLQNLGQGPELLIRYENEEAVDDSQLPKDRFSAERLKGVDSTLKIQPAELGDSAVYLCASSYQQGTEAFFGQGTRLTVV.

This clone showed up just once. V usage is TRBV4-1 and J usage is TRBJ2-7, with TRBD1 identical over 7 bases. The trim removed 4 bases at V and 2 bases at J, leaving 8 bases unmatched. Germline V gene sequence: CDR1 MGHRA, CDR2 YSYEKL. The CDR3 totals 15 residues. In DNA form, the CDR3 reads TGCGCCAGCAGCCCTACCTTGACAGGGACCTACGAGCAGTACTTC. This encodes CASSPTLTGTYEQYF.

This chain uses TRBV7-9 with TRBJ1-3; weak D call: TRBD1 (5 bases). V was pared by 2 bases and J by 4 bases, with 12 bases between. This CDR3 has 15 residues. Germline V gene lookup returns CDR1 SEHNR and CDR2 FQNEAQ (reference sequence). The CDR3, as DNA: TGTGCCAGCAGCTTACAGGGTCTTTCCGGAAACACCATATATTTT. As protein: CASSLQGLSGNTIYF.

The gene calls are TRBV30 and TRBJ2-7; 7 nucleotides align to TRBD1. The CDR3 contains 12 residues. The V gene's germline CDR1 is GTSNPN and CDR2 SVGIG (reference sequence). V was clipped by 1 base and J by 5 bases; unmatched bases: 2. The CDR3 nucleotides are TGTGCCTGGAGTGCGACAGGGAACGAGCAGTACTTC. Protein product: CAWSATGNEQYF.